A selection of T cell receptor beta chains follows, all from one sample in a study of T cells in Graves' hyperthyroidism and ophthalmopathy. TCRdb re-called the multiplex PCR reads with MiXCR, one entry per CDR3 protein. This sample carries hundreds of thousands of distinct CDR3 sequences, just under 20% of them seen once, and the ten largest clones take roughly 50%. Sequences were obtained from blood. The receptors stem from a man in his forties with Graves' ophthalmopathy. The CDR3 runs from the conserved cysteine through the conserved F or W. D genes are given only for firm matches. Part of the rows lack a size; the others show once, few, many or a class for expanded clones.

>TRBJ1-5|-|many|TRBV2
CASSLRGGNQPQHF
TGTGCCAGCAGTCTGAGAGGGGGCAATCAGCCCCAGCATTTT
>TRBJ1-4|-|-|TRBV20-1
CSASYRQDEKLFF
TGCAGTGCTAGTTACAGACAGGATGAAAAACTGTTTTTT
>TRBJ1-5|-|many|TRBV11-2
CASSSGPNQKNQPQHF
TGTGCCAGCAGCTCCGGACCCAATCAAAAAAATCAGCCCCAGCATTTT
>TRBJ2-1|-|few|TRBV29-1
CSVPLRKNEQFF
TGCAGCGTCCCCTTGCGGAAAAATGAGCAGTTCTTC
>TRBJ2-1|TRBD2|-|TRBV20-1
CSARTGTSLNDEQFF
TGCAGTGCTAGGACCGGGACTAGCCTAAACGATGAGCAGTTCTTC
>TRBJ1-2|-|-|TRBV6-5
CASSYPDSFGYTF
TGTGCCAGCAGTTACCCCGACAGTTTTGGCTACACCTTC
>TRBJ2-6|TRBD1|-|TRBV12-3/TRBV12-4
CASSSRTGTGGVPFSGANVLTF
TGTGCCAGCAGTTCCAGAACCGGGACAGGGGGCGTCCCATTCTCTGGGGCCAACGTCCTGACTTTC
>TRBJ2-3|-|-|TRBV20-1
CSARGNGEDTQYF
TGCAGTGCTAGAGGCAATGGGGAAGATACGCAGTATTTT
>TRBJ2-5|-|-|TRBV27
CASRLRAKETQYF
TGTGCCAGCAGGTTACGGGCCAAAGAGACCCAGTACTTC
>TRBJ2-1|-|-|TRBV29-1
CSGWGHLYNEQFF
TGCAGCGGCTGGGGCCACCTTTACAATGAGCAGTTCTTC
>TRBJ2-3|TRBD2|many|TRBV7-2
CASSSTSGGSTDTQYF
TGTGCCAGCAGCTCGACTAGCGGGGGAAGCACAGATACGCAGTATTTT
>TRBJ2-5|-|-|TRBV9
CASSVSPKVGETQYF
TGTGCCAGCAGCGTAAGTCCCAAGGTGGGAGAGACCCAGTACTTC
>TRBJ1-5|-|many|TRBV6-2/TRBV6-3
CASRFDRDRANQPQHF
TGTGCCAGCAGATTTGACCGGGACCGGGCAAATCAGCCCCAGCATTTT
>TRBJ2-1|TRBD2|many|TRBV11-2
CASSWSGTSGSDEQFF
TGTGCCAGCAGCTGGTCCGGGACTAGCGGGAGTGATGAGCAGTTCTTC
>TRBJ2-2|TRBD1|-|TRBV24-1
CATSDPGQGAGELFF
TGTGCCACCAGTGACCCGGGACAGGGGGCCGGGGAGCTGTTTTTT
>TRBJ2-3|TRBD2|few|TRBV7-9
CASSFSGGFTDTQYF
TGTGCCAGCAGCTTTAGCGGGGGGTTCACAGATACGCAGTATTTT
>TRBJ1-6|-|-|TRBV7-9
CASSARDQTLTLHF
TGTGCCAGCAGCGCCCGGGACCAGACTTTGACCCTCCACTTT
>TRBJ1-1|-|many|TRBV3-1
CASSQGRRATTEAFF
TGTGCCAGCAGCCAGGGGCGCCGGGCGACCACTGAAGCTTTCTTT
>TRBJ2-1|TRBD1|-|TRBV11-2
CASSLGRQGAEQFF
TGTGCCAGCAGCTTGGGCCGACAGGGGGCTGAGCAGTTCTTC
>TRBJ1-6|TRBD1|many|TRBV12-3/TRBV12-4
CASSPTGVYSPLHF
TGTGCCAGCAGTCCTACAGGGGTGTATTCACCCCTCCACTTT
>TRBJ2-7|TRBD2|few|TRBV18
CASSSESGGRVEQYF
TGTGCCAGCTCATCAGAAAGCGGGGGAAGAGTCGAGCAGTACTTC
>TRBJ2-7|-|-|TRBV19
CASSMNIGTTGRTYEQYF
TGTGCCAGTAGTATGAATATCGGGACGACAGGGAGGACCTACGAGCAGTACTTC
>TRBJ2-1|TRBD2|many|TRBV12-3/TRBV12-4
CASSLGGGFNHEQFF
TGTGCCAGCAGTTTGGGCGGGGGGTTCAATCATGAGCAGTTCTTC
>TRBJ2-3|TRBD2|many|TRBV7-3
CASSSIAGGADTQYF
TGTGCCAGCAGCTCTATAGCGGGAGGGGCAGATACGCAGTATTTT
>TRBJ1-2|-|many|TRBV20-1
CSARVGGGYGYTF
TGCAGTGCTAGAGTCGGGGGAGGCTATGGCTACACCTTC